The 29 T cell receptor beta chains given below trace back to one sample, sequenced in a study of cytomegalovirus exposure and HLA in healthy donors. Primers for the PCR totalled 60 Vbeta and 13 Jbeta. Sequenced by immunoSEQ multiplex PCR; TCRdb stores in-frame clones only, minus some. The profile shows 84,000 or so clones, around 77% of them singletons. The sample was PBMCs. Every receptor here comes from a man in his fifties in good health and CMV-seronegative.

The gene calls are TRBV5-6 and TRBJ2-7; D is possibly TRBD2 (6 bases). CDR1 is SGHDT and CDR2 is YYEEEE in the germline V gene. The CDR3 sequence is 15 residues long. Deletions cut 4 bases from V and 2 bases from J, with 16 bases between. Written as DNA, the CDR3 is TGTGCCAGCAGCCTTCAGGGAGGCGAGGCCTACGAGCAGTACTTC. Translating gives CASSLQGGEAYEQYF.

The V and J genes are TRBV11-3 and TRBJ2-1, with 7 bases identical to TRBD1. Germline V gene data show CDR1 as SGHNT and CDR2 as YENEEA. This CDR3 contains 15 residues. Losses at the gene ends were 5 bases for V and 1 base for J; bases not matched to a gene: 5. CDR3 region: CASSARDSSYNEQFF. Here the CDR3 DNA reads TGTGCCAGCAGCGCCCGGGACAGTTCCTACAATGAGCAGTTCTTC.

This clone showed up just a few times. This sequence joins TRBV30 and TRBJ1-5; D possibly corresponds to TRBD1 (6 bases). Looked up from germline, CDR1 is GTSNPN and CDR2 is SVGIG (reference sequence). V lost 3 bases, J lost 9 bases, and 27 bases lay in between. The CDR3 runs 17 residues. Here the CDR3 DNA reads TGTGCCTGGAGCAGGAACTCGGGGGGCAGGTGGGTCGGGCCCCAGCATTTT. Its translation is CAWSRNSGGRWVGPQHF.

The CDR3 sequence is CASSTGTGGRNTIYF. CDR3 DNA sequence: TGTGCCAGCAGCACAGGGACAGGAGGTCGAAACACCATATATTTT. V usage is TRBV9 and J usage is TRBJ1-3, with TRBD1 matching 8 bases. Germline CDR1 SGDLS, CDR2 YYNGEE. Trimming took 4 bases from V and 5 from J; bases not matched to a gene: 8. The CDR3 contains 15 residues.

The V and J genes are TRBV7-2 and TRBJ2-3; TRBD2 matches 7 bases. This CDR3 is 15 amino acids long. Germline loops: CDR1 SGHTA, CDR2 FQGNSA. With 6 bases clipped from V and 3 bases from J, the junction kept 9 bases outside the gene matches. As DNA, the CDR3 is TGTGCCAGCAGGAAAAGACTAGCTTTGACAGATACGCAGTATTTT. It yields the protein CASRKRLALTDTQYF.

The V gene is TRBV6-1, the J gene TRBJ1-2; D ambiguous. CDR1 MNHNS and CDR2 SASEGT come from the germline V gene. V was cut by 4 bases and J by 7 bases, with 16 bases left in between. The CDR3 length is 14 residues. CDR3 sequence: CASSAAFDSAGYTF. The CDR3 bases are TGTGCCAGCAGTGCCGCCTTCGACTCGGCTGGCTACACCTTC.

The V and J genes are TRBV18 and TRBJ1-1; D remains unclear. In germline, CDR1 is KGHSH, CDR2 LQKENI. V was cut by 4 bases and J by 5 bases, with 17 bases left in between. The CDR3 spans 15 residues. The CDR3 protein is CASSLTELTRTEAFF. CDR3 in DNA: TGTGCCAGCTCACTAACGGAGCTCACGCGGACTGAAGCTTTCTTT.

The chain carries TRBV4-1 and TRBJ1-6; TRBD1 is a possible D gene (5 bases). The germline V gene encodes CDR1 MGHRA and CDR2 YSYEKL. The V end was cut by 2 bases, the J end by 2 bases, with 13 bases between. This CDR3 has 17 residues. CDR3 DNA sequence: TGCGCCAGCAGCCAAATACAGGCAAGCCCCTATAATTCACCCCTCCACTTT. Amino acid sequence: CASSQIQASPYNSPLHF.

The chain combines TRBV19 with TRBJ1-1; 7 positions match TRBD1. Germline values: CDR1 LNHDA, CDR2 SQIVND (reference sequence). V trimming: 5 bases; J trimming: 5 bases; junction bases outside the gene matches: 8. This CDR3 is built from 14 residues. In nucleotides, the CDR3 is TGTGCCAGTAGTTCTACAGGGGCCAAAACTGAAGCTTTCTTT. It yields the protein CASSSTGAKTEAFF. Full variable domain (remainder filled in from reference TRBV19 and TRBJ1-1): DGGITQSPKYLFRKEGQNVTLSCEQNLNHDAMYWYRQDPGQGLRLIYYSQIVNDFQKGDIAEGYSVSREKKESFPLTVTSAQKNPTAFYLCASSSTGAKTEAFFGQGTRLTVV.

The CDR3: CASSADRGAEAFF. CDR3 in DNA: TGTGCCAGCAGCGCCGACAGGGGGGCTGAAGCTTTCTTT. V is TRBV2 and J is TRBJ1-1, with 9 positions matching TRBD1. Germline CDR1 reads SNHLY; CDR2 reads FYNNEI. The CDR3 has 13 amino acids. With V trimmed by 6 bases and J by 6 bases, 5 bases remained unmatched.

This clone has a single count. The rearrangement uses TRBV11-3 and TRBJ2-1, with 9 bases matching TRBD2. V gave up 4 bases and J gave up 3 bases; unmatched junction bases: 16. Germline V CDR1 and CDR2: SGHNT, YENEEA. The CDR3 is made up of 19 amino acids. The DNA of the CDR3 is TGTGCCAGCAGCTCTCGATCCGGGGGTAGCGGGGGCCGCTACAATGAGCAGTTCTTC. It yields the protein CASSSRSGGSGGRYNEQFF.

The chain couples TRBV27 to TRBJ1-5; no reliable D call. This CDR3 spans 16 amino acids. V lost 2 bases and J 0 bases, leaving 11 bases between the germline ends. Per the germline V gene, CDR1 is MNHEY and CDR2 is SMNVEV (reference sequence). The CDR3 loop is CASSLKATFSNQPQHF. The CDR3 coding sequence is TGTGCCAGCAGTTTAAAAGCCACCTTTAGCAATCAGCCCCAGCATTTT.

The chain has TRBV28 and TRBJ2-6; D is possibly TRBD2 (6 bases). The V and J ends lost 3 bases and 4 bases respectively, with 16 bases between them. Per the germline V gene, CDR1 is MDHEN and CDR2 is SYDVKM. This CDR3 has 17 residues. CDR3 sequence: CASSLRPEGLGANVLTF. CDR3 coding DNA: TGTGCCAGCAGTTTGCGTCCGGAGGGCCTCGGGGCCAACGTCCTGACTTTC.

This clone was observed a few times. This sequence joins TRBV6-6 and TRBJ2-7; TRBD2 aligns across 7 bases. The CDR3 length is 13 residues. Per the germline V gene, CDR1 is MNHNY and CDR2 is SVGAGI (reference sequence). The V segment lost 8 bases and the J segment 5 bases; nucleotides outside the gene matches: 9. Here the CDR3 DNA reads TGTGCCAGCGGACGGGACTACCGAGACGAGCAGTACTTC. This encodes CASGRDYRDEQYF.

The CDR3 region has the DNA TGTGCCAGCAGCGTAGGTGGCAGGGGGAACGGGGAGCTGTTTTTT. Protein sequence: CASSVGGRGNGELFF. The V gene is TRBV9, the J gene TRBJ2-2; 7 bases fit TRBD1. This CDR3 spans 15 amino acids. V gave up 0 bases and J gave up 7 bases; unmatched junction bases: 6. CDR1 and CDR2 (germline): SGDLS, YYNGEE.

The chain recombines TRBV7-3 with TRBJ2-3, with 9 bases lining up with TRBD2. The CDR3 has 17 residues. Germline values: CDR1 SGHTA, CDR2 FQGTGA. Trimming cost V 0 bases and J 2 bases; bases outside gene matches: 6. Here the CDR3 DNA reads TGTGCCAGCAGCTTAACGTTTAGCGGGGGCACCACAGATACGCAGTATTTT. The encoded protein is CASSLTFSGGTTDTQYF.

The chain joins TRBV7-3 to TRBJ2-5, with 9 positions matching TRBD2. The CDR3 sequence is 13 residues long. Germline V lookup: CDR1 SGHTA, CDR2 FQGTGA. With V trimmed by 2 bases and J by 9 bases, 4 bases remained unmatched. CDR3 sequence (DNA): TGTGCCAGCAGCTTAGGCGTAGCGGGGGCCCAGTACTTC. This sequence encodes CASSLGVAGAQYF.

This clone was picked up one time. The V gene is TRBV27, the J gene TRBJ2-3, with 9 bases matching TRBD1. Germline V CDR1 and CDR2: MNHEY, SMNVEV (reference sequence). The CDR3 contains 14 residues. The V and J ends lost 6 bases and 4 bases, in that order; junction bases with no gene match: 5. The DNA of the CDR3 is TGTGCCAGCAGGAGGGGACAGGGTCCAGATACGCAGTATTTT. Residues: CASRRGQGPDTQYF.

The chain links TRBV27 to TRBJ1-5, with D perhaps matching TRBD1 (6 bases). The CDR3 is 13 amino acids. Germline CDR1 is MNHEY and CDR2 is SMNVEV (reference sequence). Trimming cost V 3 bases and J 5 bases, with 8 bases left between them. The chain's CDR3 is CASSFRGHQPQHF. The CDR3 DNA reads TGTGCCAGCAGTTTCAGGGGTCATCAGCCCCAGCATTTT.

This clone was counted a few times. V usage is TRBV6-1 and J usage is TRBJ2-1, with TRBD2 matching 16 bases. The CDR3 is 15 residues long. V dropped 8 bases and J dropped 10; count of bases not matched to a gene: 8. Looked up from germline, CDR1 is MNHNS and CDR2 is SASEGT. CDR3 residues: CASGYAGLAGGEQFF. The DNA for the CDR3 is TGTGCCAGCGGCTATGCGGGACTAGCGGGGGGGGAGCAGTTCTTC.

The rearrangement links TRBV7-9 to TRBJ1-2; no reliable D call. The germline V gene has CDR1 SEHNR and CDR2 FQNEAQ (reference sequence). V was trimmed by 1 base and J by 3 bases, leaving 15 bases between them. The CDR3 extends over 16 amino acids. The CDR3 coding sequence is TGTGCCAGCAGCTTAGGAGCGGCAGCCGGGGACTATGGCTACACCTTC. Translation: CASSLGAAAGDYGYTF. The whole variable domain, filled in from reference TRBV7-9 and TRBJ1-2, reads DTGVSQNPRHKITKRGQNVTFRCDPISEHNRLYWYRQTLGQGPEFLTYFQNEAQLEKSRLLSDRFSAERPKGSFSTLEIQRTEQGDSAMYLCASSLGAAAGDYGYTFGSGTRLTVV.

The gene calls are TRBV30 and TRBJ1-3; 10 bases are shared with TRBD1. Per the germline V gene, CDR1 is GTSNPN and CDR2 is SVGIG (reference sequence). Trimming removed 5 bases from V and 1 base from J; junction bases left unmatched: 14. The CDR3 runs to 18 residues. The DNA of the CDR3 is TGTGCCTGGGCCCGGGACAGGGGCTTTTTCGGTTCTGGAAACACCATATATTTT. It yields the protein CAWARDRGFFGSGNTIYF. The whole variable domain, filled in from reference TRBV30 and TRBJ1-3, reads SQTIHQWPATLVQPVGSPLSLECTVEGTSNPNLYWYRQAAGRGLQLLFYSVGIGQISSEVPQNLSASRPQDRQFILSSKKLLLSDSGFYLCAWARDRGFFGSGNTIYFGEGSWLTVV.

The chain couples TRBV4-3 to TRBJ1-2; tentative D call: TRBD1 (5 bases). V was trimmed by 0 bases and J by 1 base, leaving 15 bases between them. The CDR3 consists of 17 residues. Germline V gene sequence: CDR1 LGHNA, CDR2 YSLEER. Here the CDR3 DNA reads TGCGCCAGCAGCCAAGAATGGAAGGGGCGCCTTAACTATGGCTACACCTTC. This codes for CASSQEWKGRLNYGYTF.

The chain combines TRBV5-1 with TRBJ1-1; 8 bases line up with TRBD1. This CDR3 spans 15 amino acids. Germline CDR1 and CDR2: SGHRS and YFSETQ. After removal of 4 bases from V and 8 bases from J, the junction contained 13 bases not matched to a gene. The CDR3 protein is CASSPRTGNPSEAFF. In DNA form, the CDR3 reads TGCGCCAGCAGCCCAAGGACAGGGAACCCCTCGGAAGCTTTCTTT.

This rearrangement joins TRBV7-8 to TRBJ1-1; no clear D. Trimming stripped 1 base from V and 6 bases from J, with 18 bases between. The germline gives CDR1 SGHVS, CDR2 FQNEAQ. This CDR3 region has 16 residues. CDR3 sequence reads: CASSLDVSLNGPEAFF. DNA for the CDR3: TGTGCCAGCAGCTTAGACGTCAGCCTCAATGGGCCTGAAGCTTTCTTT.

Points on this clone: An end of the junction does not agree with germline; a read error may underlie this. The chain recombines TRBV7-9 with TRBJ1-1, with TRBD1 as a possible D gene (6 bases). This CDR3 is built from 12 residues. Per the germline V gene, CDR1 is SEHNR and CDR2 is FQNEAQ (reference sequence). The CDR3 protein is CSSNEIQGSAFF. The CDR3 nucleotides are TGTTCCAGCAACGAAATACAGGGTTCAGCTTTCTTT. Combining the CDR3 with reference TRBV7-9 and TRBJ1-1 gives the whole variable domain DTGVSQNPRHKITKRGQNVTFRCDPISEHNRLYWYRQTLGQGPEFLTYFQNEAQLEKSRLLSDRFSAERPKGSFSTLEIQRTEQGDSAMYLCSSNEIQGSAFFGQGTRLTVV.

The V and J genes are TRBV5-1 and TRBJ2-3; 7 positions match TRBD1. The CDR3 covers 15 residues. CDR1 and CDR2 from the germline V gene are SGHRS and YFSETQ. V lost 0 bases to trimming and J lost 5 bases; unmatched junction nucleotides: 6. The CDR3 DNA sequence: TGCGCCAGCAGCTTGGCCGCACAGGGGATAGATACGCAGTATTTT. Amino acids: CASSLAAQGIDTQYF.

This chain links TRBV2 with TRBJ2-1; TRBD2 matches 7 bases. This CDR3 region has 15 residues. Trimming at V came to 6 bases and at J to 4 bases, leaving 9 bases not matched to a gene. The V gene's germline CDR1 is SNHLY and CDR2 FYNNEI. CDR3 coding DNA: TGTGCCAGCAGCCTTATGACTAGCCGGTACAATGAGCAGTTCTTC. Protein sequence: CASSLMTSRYNEQFF.

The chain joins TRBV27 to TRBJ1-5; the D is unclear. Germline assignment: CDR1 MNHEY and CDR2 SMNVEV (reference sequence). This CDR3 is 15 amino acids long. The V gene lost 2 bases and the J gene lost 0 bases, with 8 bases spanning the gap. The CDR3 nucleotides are TGTGCCAGCAGTTTAGGGCAGGATAGCAATCAGCCCCAGCATTTT. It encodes CASSLGQDSNQPQHF.